The next 5 T cell receptor beta chains were all read from a single sample in a study of T cells in Graves' hyperthyroidism and ophthalmopathy. The investigators amplified TCR beta CDR3 regions from RNA transcripts. During a first-round RT-PCR of the TCR CDR3, the HTBI primer set was used. TCRdb recomputed calls from the multiplex PCR reads with MiXCR, one row per CDR3 protein. Of under 450,000 distinct CDR3 sequences listed, less than 15% are singletons. The specimen sequenced was blood. These receptors all come from a man under 40 with Graves' hyperthyroidism that later progressed to Graves' ophthalmopathy.

The V gene is TRBV15, the J gene TRBJ1-1; D uncertain. Germline CDR1 reads LNHNV; CDR2 reads YYDKDF (reference sequence). V lost 5 bases and J lost 1, with 11 bases in between. The CDR3 spans 14 residues. The CDR3 sequence is CATSPRSRNTEAFF. The CDR3 bases are TGTGCCACCAGCCCCAGGAGTAGGAACACTGAAGCTTTCTTT.

This clonotype was detected a few times. The chain uses TRBV20-1 and TRBJ1-2; 9 bases agree with TRBD1. CDR1 DFQATT and CDR2 SNEGSKA come from the germline V gene (reference sequence). The ends lost 7 bases at V and 2 bases at J; junction bases unmatched: 11. The CDR3 extends over 15 amino acids. This CDR3 is CSVTSGTGYNYGYTF. Written as DNA, the CDR3 is TGCAGTGTTACCTCCGGGACAGGGTACAACTATGGCTACACCTTC.

The chain joins TRBV2 to TRBJ2-5, with D possibly called TRBD1 or TRBD2 (5 bases each). V lost 4 bases, J lost 7 bases, and 16 bases lay in between. CDR3 length: 14 amino acids. Germline CDR1 reads SNHLY; CDR2 reads FYNNEI. The CDR3 region is CASSGTGAEGTQYF. As DNA, the CDR3 is TGTGCCAGCAGTGGGACCGGGGCCGAGGGGACCCAGTACTTC.

Comments on this clonotype: Relative to the germline gene, one junction end is altered; a read error may explain this. V and J are TRBV5-6 and TRBJ2-7; D ambiguous. Germline V CDR1 and CDR2: SGHDT, YYEEEE. This CDR3 region has 14 residues. In DNA, the CDR3 is TGCGCCAGCAGCCATAAGGAATCCGACTACGAGCAGTACTTC. Its translation is CASSHKESDYEQYF.

The gene calls are TRBV24-1 and TRBJ1-5; D is unclear. The V gene lost 3 bases and the J gene lost 0 bases, with 8 bases spanning the gap. This CDR3 is built from 15 residues. Germline CDR1 reads KGHDR; CDR2 reads SFDVKD. This CDR3 reads CATSDPEYSNQPQHF. CDR3 DNA: TGTGCCACCAGTGATCCCGAGTATAGCAATCAGCCCCAGCATTTT.